The present entry profiles one T cell receptor beta chain with its context. The entry originates in a study of blood T cell repertoires in COVID-19. The overall study: From the United States, Italy and Spain came samples of acute and convalescent COVID-19. PBMCs, B-cell-depleted T cells, or T cells provided the cDNA or gDNA that made up the material.

Germline V gene lookup returns CDR1 SGHTA and CDR2 FQGNSA. The CDR3 totals 15 residues. J was trimmed by 2 bases and V by 5 bases; bases with no gene match: 7. Recruited during active infection, patients (from Seattle) were subsequently followed longitudinally. Source study methods: The assay estimated nucleated cells by amplifying reference gene primers. TCRdb's copy holds only in-frame clones and misses some; the assay was immunoSEQ multiplex PCR. V and J calls and clone size come straight from that table; D and trimming were deduced from the DNA. There are 150,000 to 200,000 clones in the sample; around four fifths occur only once, and 7.6% lies in the top ten.

This sequence joins TRBV7-2 and TRBJ1-1; 8 positions agree with TRBD1. What was sequenced was peripheral blood. This receptor was identified in an older woman with COVID-19, enrolled during active disease. The CDR3 bases are TGTGCCAGCAGCCCCCAGGGACAGGTAAACACTGAAGCTTTCTTT. As protein: CASSPQGQVNTEAFF.